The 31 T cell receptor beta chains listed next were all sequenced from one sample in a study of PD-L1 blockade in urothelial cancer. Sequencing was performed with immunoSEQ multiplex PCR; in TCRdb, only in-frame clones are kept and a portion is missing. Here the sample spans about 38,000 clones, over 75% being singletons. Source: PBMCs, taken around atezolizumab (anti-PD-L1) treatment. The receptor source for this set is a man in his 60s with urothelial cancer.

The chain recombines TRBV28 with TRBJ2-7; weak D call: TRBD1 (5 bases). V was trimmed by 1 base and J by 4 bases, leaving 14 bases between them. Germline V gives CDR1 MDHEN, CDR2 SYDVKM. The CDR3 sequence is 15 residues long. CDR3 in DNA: TGTGCCAGCAGTTTATTGAGGCAGGGTAATTACGAGCAGTACTTC. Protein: CASSLLRQGNYEQYF.

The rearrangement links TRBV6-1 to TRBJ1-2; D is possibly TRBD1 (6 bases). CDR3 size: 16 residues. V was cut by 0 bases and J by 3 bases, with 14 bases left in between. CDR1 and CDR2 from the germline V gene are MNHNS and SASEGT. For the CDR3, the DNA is TGTGCCAGCAGTGAAGCGAACCCCAGGGGCGACTATGGCTACACCTTC. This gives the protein CASSEANPRGDYGYTF.

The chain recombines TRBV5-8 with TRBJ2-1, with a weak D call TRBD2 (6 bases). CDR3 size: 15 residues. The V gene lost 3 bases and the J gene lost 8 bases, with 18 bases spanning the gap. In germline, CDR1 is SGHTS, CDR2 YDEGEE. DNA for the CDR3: TGTGCCAGCAGCTCCGGGTTTGGTGGCGGGGATGAGCAGTTCTTC. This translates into CASSSGFGGGDEQFF.

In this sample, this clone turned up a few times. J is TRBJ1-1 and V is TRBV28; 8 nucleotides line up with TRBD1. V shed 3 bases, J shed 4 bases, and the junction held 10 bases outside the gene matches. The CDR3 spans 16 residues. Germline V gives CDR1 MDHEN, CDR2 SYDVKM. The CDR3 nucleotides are TGTGCCAGCAGTTTCAGATCAGGGGGCGCGGGCACTGAAGCTTTCTTT. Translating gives CASSFRSGGAGTEAFF.

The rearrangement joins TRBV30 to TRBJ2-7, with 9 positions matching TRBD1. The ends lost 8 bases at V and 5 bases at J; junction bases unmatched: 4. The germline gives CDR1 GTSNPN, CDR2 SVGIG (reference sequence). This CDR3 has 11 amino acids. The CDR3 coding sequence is TGTGCCGCCGGGACAGGGAACGAGCAGTACTTC. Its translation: CAAGTGNEQYF.

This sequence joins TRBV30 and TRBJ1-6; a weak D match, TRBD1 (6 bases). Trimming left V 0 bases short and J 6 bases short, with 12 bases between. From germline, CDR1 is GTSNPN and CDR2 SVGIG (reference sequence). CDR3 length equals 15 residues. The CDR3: CAWSVETGLNSPLHF. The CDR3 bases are TGTGCCTGGAGTGTAGAGACAGGTCTTAATTCACCCCTCCACTTT.

This CDR3 reads CASSGVSSYNEQFF. The CDR3 DNA reads as TGTGCCAGCAGCGGAGTTAGCTCCTACAATGAGCAGTTCTTC. This chain joins TRBV7-9 and TRBJ2-1; D is unresolved. The CDR3 has 14 residues. Trimming shortened V by 5 bases and J by 0 bases, and 8 bases separated the two germline ends. Germline V gene lookup returns CDR1 SEHNR and CDR2 FQNEAQ (reference sequence).

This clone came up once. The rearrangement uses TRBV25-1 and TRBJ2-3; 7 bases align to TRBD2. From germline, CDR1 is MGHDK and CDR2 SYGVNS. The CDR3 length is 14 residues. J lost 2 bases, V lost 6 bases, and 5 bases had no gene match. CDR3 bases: TGTGCCAGCAGCGGACTAGAGACCACAGATACGCAGTATTTT. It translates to CASSGLETTDTQYF.

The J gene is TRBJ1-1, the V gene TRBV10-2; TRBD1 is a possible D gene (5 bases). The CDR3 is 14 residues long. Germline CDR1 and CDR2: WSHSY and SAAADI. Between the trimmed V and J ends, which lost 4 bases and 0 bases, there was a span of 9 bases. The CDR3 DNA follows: TGCGCCAGCAGTGCAGCGGGGCTGAACACTGAAGCTTTCTTT. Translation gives CASSAAGLNTEAFF.

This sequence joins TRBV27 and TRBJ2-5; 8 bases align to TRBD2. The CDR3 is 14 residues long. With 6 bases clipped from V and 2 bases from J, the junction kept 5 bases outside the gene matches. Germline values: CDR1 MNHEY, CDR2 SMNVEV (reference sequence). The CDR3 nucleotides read TGTGCCAGCAGCGGGGGGGCTCGGCAAGAGACCCAGTACTTC. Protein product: CASSGGARQETQYF.

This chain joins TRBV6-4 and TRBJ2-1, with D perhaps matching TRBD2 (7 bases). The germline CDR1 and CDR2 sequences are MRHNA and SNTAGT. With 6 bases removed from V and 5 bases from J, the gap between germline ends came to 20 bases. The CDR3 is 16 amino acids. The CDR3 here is CASSVLGGARDNEQFF. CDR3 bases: TGTGCCAGCAGCGTACTGGGGGGGGCAAGGGACAATGAGCAGTTCTTC.

The CDR3 reads CASSYSVGGGTNEQFF. CDR3 in DNA: TGTGCCAGCAGTTACTCGGTAGGCGGGGGGACCAATGAGCAGTTCTTC. The chain combines TRBV6-5 with TRBJ2-1, with TRBD2 matching 8 bases. CDR3 length: 16 residues. Germline CDR1 reads MNHEY; CDR2 reads SVGAGI. J was trimmed by 6 bases and V by 0 bases; bases with no gene match: 7.

This chain's CDR3 is CASSLYRGGDEQYF. The CDR3 nucleotides are TGTGCCAGCAGTTTATACAGGGGAGGCGACGAGCAGTACTTC. The chain is built from TRBV28 and TRBJ2-7; D might be TRBD1 (7 bases). This CDR3 has 14 amino acids. V gave up 1 base and J gave up 5 bases, with 12 bases separating them. Germline V lookup: CDR1 MDHEN, CDR2 SYDVKM.

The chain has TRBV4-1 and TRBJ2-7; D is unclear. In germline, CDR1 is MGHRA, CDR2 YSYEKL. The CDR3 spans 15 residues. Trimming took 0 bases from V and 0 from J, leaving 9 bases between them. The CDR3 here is CASSQDSRSSYEQYF. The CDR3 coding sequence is TGCGCCAGCAGCCAAGATTCGAGGAGCTCCTACGAGCAGTACTTC.

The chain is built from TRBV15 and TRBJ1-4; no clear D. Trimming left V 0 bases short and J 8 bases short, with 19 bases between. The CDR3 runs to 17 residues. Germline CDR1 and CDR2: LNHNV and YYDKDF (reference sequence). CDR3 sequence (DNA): TGTGCCACCAGCAGAGATCGCCCGGCAGCCACGGGGGAAAAACTGTTTTTT. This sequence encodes CATSRDRPAATGEKLFF.

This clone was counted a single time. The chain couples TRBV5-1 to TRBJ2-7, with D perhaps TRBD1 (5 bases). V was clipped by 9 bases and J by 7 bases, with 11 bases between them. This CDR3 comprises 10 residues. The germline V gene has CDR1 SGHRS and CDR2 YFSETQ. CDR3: CAIPRGEQYF. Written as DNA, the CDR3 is TGCGCCATCCCAAGGGGTGAGCAGTACTTC. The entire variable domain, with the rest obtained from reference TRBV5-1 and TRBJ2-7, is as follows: KAGVTQTPRYLIKTRGQQVTLSCSPISGHRSVSWYQQTPGQGLQFLFEYFSETQRNKGNFPGRFSGRQFSNSRSEMNVSTLELGDSALYLCAIPRGEQYFGPGTRLTVT.

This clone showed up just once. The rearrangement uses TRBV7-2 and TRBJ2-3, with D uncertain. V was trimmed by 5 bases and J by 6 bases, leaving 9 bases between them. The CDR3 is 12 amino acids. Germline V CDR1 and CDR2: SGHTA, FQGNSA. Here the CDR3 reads CASSLLSDTQYF. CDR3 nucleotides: TGTGCCAGCAGCCTCCTCAGTGATACGCAGTATTTT.

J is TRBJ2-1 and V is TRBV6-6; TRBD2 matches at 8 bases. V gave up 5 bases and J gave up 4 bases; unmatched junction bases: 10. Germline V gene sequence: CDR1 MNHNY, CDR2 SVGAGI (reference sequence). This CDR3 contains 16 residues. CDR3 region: CASSPPLAGGYNEQFF. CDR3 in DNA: TGTGCCAGCAGTCCCCCCCTCGCGGGGGGTTACAATGAGCAGTTCTTC.

The CDR3 sequence is CASCFGTVNTGELFF. DNA of the CDR3: TGTGCCAGTTGCTTCGGGACAGTCAACACCGGGGAGCTGTTTTTT. The J gene is TRBJ2-2, the V gene TRBV19; 7 bases are shared with TRBD1. Trimming at V came to 8 bases and at J to 2 bases, leaving 8 bases not matched to a gene. This CDR3 contains 15 residues. Germline CDR1 and CDR2: LNHDA and SQIVND (reference sequence).

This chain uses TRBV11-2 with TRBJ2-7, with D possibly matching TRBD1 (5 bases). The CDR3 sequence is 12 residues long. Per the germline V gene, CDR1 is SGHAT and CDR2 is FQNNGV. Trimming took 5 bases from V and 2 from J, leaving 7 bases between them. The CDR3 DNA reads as TGTGCCAGCAGCCCCAGGGCCTACGAGCAGTACTTC. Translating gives CASSPRAYEQYF.

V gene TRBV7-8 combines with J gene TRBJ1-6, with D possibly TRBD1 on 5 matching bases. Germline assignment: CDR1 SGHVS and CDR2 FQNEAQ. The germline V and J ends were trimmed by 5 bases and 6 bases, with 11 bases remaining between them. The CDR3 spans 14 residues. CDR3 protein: CASSKGLFNSPLHF. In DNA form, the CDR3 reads TGTGCCAGCAGCAAGGGACTTTTTAATTCACCCCTCCACTTT. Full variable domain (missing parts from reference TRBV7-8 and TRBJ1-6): GAGVSQSPRYKVAKRGQDVALRCDPISGHVSLFWYQQALGQGPEFLTYFQNEAQLDKSGLPSDRFFAERPEGSVSTLKIQRTQQEDSAVYLCASSKGLFNSPLHFGNGTRLTVT.

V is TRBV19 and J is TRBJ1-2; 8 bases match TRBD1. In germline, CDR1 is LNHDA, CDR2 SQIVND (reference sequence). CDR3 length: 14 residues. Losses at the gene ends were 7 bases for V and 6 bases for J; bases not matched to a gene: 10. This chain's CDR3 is CASTPTGDEDGYTF. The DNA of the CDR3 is TGTGCCAGTACCCCGACAGGGGATGAGGATGGCTACACCTTC.

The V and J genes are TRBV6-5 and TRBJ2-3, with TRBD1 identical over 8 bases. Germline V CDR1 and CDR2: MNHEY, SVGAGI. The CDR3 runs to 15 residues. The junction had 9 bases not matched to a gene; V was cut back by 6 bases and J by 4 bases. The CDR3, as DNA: TGTGCCAGCAGCCTTCGGACAGGGAATTCAGATACGCAGTATTTT. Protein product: CASSLRTGNSDTQYF.

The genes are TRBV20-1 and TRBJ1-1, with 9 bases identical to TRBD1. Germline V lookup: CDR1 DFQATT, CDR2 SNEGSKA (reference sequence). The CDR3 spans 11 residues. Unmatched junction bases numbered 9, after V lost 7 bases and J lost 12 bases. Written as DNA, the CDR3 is TGCAGTGTCCTCGGGACAGGGCCAACTTTCTTT. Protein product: CSVLGTGPTFF.

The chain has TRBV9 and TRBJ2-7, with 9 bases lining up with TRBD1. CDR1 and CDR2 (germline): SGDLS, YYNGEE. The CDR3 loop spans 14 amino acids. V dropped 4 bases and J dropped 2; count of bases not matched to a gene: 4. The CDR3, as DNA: TGTGCCAGCAGCCCCGGGACAGGGCCCTACGAGCAGTACTTC. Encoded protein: CASSPGTGPYEQYF.

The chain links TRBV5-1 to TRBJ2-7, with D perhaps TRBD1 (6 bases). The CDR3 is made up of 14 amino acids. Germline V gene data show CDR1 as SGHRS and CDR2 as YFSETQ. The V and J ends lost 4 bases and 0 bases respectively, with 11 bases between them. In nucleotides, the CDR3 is TGCGCCAGCAGCATACGGACAGCCTCCTACGAGCAGTACTTC. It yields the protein CASSIRTASYEQYF.

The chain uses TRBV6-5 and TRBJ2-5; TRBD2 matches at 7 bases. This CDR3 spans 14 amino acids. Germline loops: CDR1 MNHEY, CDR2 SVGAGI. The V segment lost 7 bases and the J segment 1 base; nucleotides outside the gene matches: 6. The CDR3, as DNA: TGTGCCAGCACACGCGGGGGAGCCCAAGAGACCCAGTACTTC. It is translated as CASTRGGAQETQYF.

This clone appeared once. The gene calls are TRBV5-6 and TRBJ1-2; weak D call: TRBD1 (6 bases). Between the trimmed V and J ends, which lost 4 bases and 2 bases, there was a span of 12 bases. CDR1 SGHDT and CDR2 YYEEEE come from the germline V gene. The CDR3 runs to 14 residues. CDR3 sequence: CASSTAQGNYGYTF. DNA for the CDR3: TGTGCCAGCAGCACCGCACAGGGCAACTATGGCTACACCTTC.

CDR3 protein: CATRQEPSYEQYF. Written as DNA, the CDR3 is TGTGCCACCCGACAGGAACCTTCCTACGAGCAGTACTTC. The chain recombines TRBV27 with TRBJ2-7, with D perhaps matching TRBD1 (6 bases). The V gene's germline CDR1 is MNHEY and CDR2 SMNVEV (reference sequence). Trimming pared 10 bases from V and 1 base from J, leaving 14 bases between. This CDR3 spans 13 amino acids.

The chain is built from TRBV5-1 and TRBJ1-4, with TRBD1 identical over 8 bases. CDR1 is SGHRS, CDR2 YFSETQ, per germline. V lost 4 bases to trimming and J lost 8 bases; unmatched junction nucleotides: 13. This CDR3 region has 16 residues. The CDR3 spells CASSPVNQGAREKLFF. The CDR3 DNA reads TGCGCCAGCAGCCCGGTAAATCAGGGGGCGCGAGAAAAACTGTTTTTT. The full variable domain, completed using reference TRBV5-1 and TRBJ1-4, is KAGVTQTPRYLIKTRGQQVTLSCSPISGHRSVSWYQQTPGQGLQFLFEYFSETQRNKGNFPGRFSGRQFSNSRSEMNVSTLELGDSALYLCASSPVNQGAREKLFFGSGTQLSVL.

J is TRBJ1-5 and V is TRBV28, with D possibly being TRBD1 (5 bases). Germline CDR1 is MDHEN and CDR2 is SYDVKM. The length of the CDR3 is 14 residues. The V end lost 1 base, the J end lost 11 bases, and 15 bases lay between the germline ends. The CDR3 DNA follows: TGTGCCAGCAGTTTATTACCGCACCAAGGGGCCCAGCATTTT. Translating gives CASSLLPHQGAQHF.